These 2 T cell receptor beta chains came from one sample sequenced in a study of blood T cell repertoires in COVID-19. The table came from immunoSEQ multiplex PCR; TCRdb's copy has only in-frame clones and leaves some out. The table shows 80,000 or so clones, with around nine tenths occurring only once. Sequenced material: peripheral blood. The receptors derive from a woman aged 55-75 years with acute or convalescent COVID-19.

The CDR3 DNA sequence: TGTGCCAGCAGTTCCCATGACGAGCAGTACTTC. Protein: CASSSHDEQYF. This rearrangement joins TRBV6-5 to TRBJ2-7, with unresolved D. Germline assignment: CDR1 MNHEY and CDR2 SVGAGI. Trimming removed 4 bases from V and 5 bases from J, with 6 bases in between. The CDR3 consists of 11 residues.

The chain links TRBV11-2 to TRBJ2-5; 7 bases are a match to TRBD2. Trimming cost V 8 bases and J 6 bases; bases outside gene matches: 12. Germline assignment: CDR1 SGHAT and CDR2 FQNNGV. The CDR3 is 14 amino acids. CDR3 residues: CASGGTGGLKTQYF. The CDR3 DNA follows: TGTGCCAGCGGGGGTACGGGGGGTCTGAAGACCCAGTACTTC.